The rows below give T cell receptor beta chains drawn from one sample of a study of radiation and T cells in renal cell carcinoma. Generated by immunoSEQ multiplex PCR, the TCRdb table keeps only in-frame clones and is missing some. The repertoire holds about 43,000 clones, with roughly 85% as singletons. Sequencing used blood, obtained from a patient whose treatment included radiotherapy and nephrectomy. These receptors were taken from a woman in her 70s with renal cell carcinoma. Both conserved end residues are part of each CDR3. The D gene is left open where the match is weak. Expanded clones get a size class; other rows say once, few or many, or leave the size out.

v_gene: TRBV11-3; j_gene: TRBJ2-4; d_gene: TRBD2; abundance: .; CDR3aa: CASSRYRDWTSGIAKNIQYF; CDR3nt: TGTGCCAGCAGCCGTTACAGGGACTGGACTAGCGGGATAGCCAAAAACATTCAGTACTTC
v_gene: TRBV7-8; j_gene: TRBJ2-1; d_gene: TRBD2; abundance: .; CDR3aa: CASSSGTSGNEQFF; CDR3nt: TGTGCCAGCAGCTCAGGGACTAGCGGCAATGAGCAGTTCTTC
v_gene: TRBV5-4; j_gene: TRBJ2-7; d_gene: .; abundance: .; CDR3aa: CASSWGDEQYF; CDR3nt: TGTGCCAGCAGCTGGGGTGACGAGCAGTACTTC
v_gene: TRBV7-9; j_gene: TRBJ2-3; d_gene: .; abundance: .; CDR3aa: CASSPDSSTDTQYF; CDR3nt: TGTGCCAGCAGCCCGGACTCTAGCACAGATACGCAGTATTTT
v_gene: TRBV5-1; j_gene: TRBJ2-3; d_gene: .; abundance: .; CDR3aa: CASSFGASETDTQYF; CDR3nt: TGCGCCAGCAGCTTTGGGGCCTCGGAAACAGATACGCAGTATTTT
v_gene: TRBV27; j_gene: TRBJ1-4; d_gene: .; abundance: .; CDR3aa: CASSLSQGQEGWTNEKLFF; CDR3nt: TGTGCCAGCAGTTTATCCCAGGGCCAAGAGGGTTGGACTAATGAAAAACTGTTTTTT
v_gene: TRBV4-1; j_gene: TRBJ1-1; d_gene: .; abundance: .; CDR3aa: CASSQQGAKEAFF; CDR3nt: TGCGCCAGCAGCCAACAGGGAGCTAAGGAAGCTTTCTTT
v_gene: TRBV29-1; j_gene: TRBJ1-5; d_gene: .; abundance: .; CDR3aa: CSVGDTGQPQHF; CDR3nt: TGCAGCGTGGGGGACACGGGTCAGCCCCAGCATTTT
v_gene: TRBV14; j_gene: TRBJ2-1; d_gene: .; abundance: .; CDR3aa: CASSRAREQFF; CDR3nt: TGTGCCAGCAGCCGAGCACGGGAGCAGTTCTTC
v_gene: TRBV5-1; j_gene: TRBJ2-2; d_gene: .; abundance: .; CDR3aa: CASSRGTAGGGELFF; CDR3nt: TGCGCCAGCAGCCGAGGGACGGCCGGGGGCGGGGAGCTGTTTTTT
v_gene: TRBV6-6; j_gene: TRBJ2-3; d_gene: TRBD2; abundance: .; CDR3aa: CASSYRTSGSTDTQYF; CDR3nt: TGTGCCAGCAGTTACCGGACTAGCGGGAGTACAGATACGCAGTATTTT
v_gene: TRBV2; j_gene: TRBJ1-1; d_gene: .; abundance: .; CDR3aa: CASSASNTEAFF; CDR3nt: TGTGCCAGCAGTGCGTCGAACACTGAAGCTTTCTTT
v_gene: TRBV15; j_gene: TRBJ1-2; d_gene: TRBD1; abundance: .; CDR3aa: CATSRDSTGLAYYGYTF; CDR3nt: TGTGCCACCAGCAGAGATTCGACAGGGCTGGCTTACTATGGCTACACCTTC
v_gene: TRBV2; j_gene: TRBJ1-3; d_gene: .; abundance: .; CDR3aa: CASSEAPTDGLDF; CDR3nt: TGTGCCAGCAGTGAAGCCCCGACGGACGGATTAGATTTT
v_gene: TRBV6-6; j_gene: TRBJ1-2; d_gene: TRBD1; abundance: few; CDR3aa: CASSYMGQGNYGYTF; CDR3nt: TGTGCCAGCAGTTACATGGGACAGGGTAACTATGGCTACACCTTC
v_gene: TRBV7-2; j_gene: TRBJ2-3; d_gene: TRBD2; abundance: .; CDR3aa: CASSSLAGGPDTQYF; CDR3nt: TGTGCCAGCAGCTCACTAGCGGGAGGGCCAGATACGCAGTATTTT
v_gene: TRBV7-2; j_gene: TRBJ1-1; d_gene: TRBD1; abundance: once; CDR3aa: CASSLDPQGGTEAFF; CDR3nt: TGTGCCAGCAGCTTAGACCCACAGGGGGGCACTGAAGCTTTCTTT
v_gene: TRBV11-2; j_gene: TRBJ2-1; d_gene: .; abundance: .; CDR3aa: CASSLVRGRYNEQFF; CDR3nt: TGTGCCAGCAGCTTAGTGCGGGGCCGCTACAATGAGCAGTTCTTC
v_gene: TRBV7-2; j_gene: TRBJ2-3; d_gene: TRBD2; abundance: .; CDR3aa: CASSSPRGGRTQYF; CDR3nt: TGTGCCAGCAGCTCCCCCCGGGGGGGCAGAACGCAGTATTTT
v_gene: TRBV11-1; j_gene: TRBJ2-2; d_gene: .; abundance: .; CDR3aa: CASSGGAYTGELFF; CDR3nt: TGTGCCAGCAGCGGGGGGGCCTACACCGGGGAGCTGTTTTTT
v_gene: TRBV11-2; j_gene: TRBJ2-7; d_gene: .; abundance: .; CDR3aa: CASSTLRDRTYEQYF; CDR3nt: TGTGCCAGCAGCACACTCCGGGACCGCACCTACGAGCAGTACTTC
v_gene: TRBV18; j_gene: TRBJ2-2; d_gene: TRBD1; abundance: .; CDR3aa: CASTPRTGGDTGELFF; CDR3nt: TGTGCCAGCACCCCTAGGACAGGGGGGGACACCGGGGAGCTGTTTTTT
v_gene: TRBV6-1; j_gene: TRBJ1-2; d_gene: .; abundance: .; CDR3aa: CASTLWARSYGYTF; CDR3nt: TGTGCCAGCACCCTCTGGGCTAGGAGCTATGGCTACACCTTC
v_gene: TRBV6-5; j_gene: TRBJ1-1; d_gene: .; abundance: .; CDR3aa: CASSYLGLGTEAFF; CDR3nt: TGTGCCAGCAGTTATTTGGGCCTCGGCACTGAAGCTTTCTTT
v_gene: TRBV7-9; j_gene: TRBJ2-7; d_gene: .; abundance: .; CDR3aa: CASSLAFRDKEISYEQYF; CDR3nt: TGTGCCAGCAGCTTAGCTTTTCGGGACAAAGAAATCTCCTACGAGCAGTACTTC
v_gene: TRBV7-9; j_gene: TRBJ1-4; d_gene: .; abundance: .; CDR3aa: CASSLPAGQGEKLFF; CDR3nt: TGTGCCAGCAGCCTTCCGGCGGGGCAAGGGGAAAAACTGTTTTTT
v_gene: TRBV10-3; j_gene: TRBJ1-5; d_gene: .; abundance: .; CDR3aa: CAIRETGGNQPQHF; CDR3nt: TGTGCCATCAGAGAGACAGGCGGCAATCAGCCCCAGCATTTT
v_gene: TRBV19; j_gene: TRBJ1-6; d_gene: .; abundance: .; CDR3aa: CASSDKQGGLESPLHF; CDR3nt: TGTGCCAGTAGTGATAAACAGGGTGGCTTGGAATCACCCCTCCACTTT
v_gene: TRBV5-4; j_gene: TRBJ1-4; d_gene: .; abundance: .; CDR3aa: CASSLFQGGLANEKLFF; CDR3nt: TGTGCCAGCAGCTTGTTTCAGGGAGGTTTGGCTAATGAAAAACTGTTTTTT
v_gene: TRBV18; j_gene: TRBJ2-5; d_gene: TRBD2; abundance: .; CDR3aa: CASSPGGEETQYF; CDR3nt: TGTGCCAGCTCACCTGGGGGGGAAGAGACCCAGTACTTC
v_gene: TRBV29-1; j_gene: TRBJ2-1; d_gene: TRBD2; abundance: .; CDR3aa: CSASGRAMYNEQFF; CDR3nt: TGCAGCGCTAGCGGGAGGGCCATGTACAATGAGCAGTTCTTC
v_gene: TRBV11-3; j_gene: TRBJ2-1; d_gene: TRBD2; abundance: .; CDR3aa: CASSTRGGGEQFF; CDR3nt: TGTGCCAGCAGCACCCGGGGGGGCGGAGAGCAGTTCTTC
v_gene: TRBV15; j_gene: TRBJ1-2; d_gene: .; abundance: .; CDR3aa: CATSSGANYGYTF; CDR3nt: TGTGCCACCAGCAGTGGGGCTAACTATGGCTACACCTTC
v_gene: TRBV18; j_gene: TRBJ1-1; d_gene: TRBD1; abundance: .; CDR3aa: CASSPGDSKVAFF; CDR3nt: TGTGCCAGCTCACCTGGGGACAGTAAGGTAGCTTTCTTT
v_gene: TRBV19; j_gene: TRBJ1-2; d_gene: .; abundance: .; CDR3aa: CASRSGVTYGYTF; CDR3nt: TGTGCCAGTAGGTCGGGTGTGACCTATGGCTACACCTTC
v_gene: TRBV5-1; j_gene: TRBJ1-4; d_gene: .; abundance: .; CDR3aa: CASSSETGTNEKLFF; CDR3nt: TGCGCCAGCAGCTCCGAGACAGGAACTAATGAAAAACTGTTTTTT
v_gene: TRBV5-4; j_gene: TRBJ1-1; d_gene: .; abundance: .; CDR3aa: CASSSTRYGEAFF; CDR3nt: TGTGCCAGCAGCTCGACCCGGTACGGTGAAGCTTTCTTT